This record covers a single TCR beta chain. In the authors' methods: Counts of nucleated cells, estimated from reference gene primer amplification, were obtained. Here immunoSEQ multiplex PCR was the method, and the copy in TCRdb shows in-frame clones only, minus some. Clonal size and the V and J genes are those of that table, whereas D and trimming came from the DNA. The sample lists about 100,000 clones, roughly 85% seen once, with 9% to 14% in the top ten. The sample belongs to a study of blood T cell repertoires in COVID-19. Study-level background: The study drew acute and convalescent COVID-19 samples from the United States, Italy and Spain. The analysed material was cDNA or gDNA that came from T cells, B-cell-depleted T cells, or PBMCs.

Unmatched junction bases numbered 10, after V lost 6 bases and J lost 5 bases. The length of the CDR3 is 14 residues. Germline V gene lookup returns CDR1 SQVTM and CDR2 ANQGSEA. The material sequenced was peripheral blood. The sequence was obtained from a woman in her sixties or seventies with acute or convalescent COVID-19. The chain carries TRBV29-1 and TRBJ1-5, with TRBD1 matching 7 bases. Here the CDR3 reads CSVRDPGGDQPQHF. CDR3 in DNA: TGCAGCGTCAGAGACCCAGGGGGTGATCAGCCCCAGCATTTT. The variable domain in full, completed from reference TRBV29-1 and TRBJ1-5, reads SAVISQKPSRDICQRGTSLTIQCQVDSQVTMMFWYRQQPGQSLTLIATANQGSEATYESGFVIDKFPISRPNLTFSTLTVSNMSPEDSSIYLCSVRDPGGDQPQHFGDGTRLSIL.